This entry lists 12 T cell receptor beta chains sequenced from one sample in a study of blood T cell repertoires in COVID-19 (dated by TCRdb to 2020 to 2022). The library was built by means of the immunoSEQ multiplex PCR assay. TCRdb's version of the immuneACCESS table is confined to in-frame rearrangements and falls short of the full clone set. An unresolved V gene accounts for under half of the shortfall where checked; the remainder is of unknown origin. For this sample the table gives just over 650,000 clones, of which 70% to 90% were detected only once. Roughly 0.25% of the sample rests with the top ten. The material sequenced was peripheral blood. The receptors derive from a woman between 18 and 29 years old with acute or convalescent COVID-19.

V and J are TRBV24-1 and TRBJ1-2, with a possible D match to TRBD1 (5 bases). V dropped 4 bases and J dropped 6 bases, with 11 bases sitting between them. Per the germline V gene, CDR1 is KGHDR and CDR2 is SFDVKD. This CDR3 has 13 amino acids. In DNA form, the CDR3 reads TGTGCCACCAGTGACGGGGGGTTGGATGGCTACACCTTC. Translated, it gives CATSDGGLDGYTF.

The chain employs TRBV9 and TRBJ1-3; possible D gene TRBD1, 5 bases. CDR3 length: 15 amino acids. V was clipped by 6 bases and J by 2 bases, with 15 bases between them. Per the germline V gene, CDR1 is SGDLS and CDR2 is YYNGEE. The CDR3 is CASTLGGGPGNTIYF. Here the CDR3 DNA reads TGTGCCAGCACCCTGGGGGGAGGGCCTGGAAACACCATATATTTT.

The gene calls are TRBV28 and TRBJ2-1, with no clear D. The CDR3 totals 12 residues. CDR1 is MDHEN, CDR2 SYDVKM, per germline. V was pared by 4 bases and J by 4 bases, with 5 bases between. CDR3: CASSYGYNEQFF. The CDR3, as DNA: TGTGCCAGCAGTTACGGGTACAATGAGCAGTTCTTC.

The CDR3 DNA reads TGTGCCAGCAGTTTGAGGGTCGGGGAGCTGTTTTTT. It encodes CASSLRVGELFF. The chain couples TRBV27 to TRBJ2-2; tentative D call: TRBD2 (5 bases). The CDR3 totals 12 residues. Germline CDR1 is MNHEY and CDR2 is SMNVEV (reference sequence). The V end was cut by 3 bases, the J end by 7 bases, with 6 bases between.

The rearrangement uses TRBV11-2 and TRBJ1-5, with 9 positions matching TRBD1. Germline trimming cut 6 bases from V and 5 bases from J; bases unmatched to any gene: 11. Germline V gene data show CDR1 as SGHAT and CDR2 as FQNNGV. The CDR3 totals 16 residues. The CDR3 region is CASSSGTGNKDQPQHF. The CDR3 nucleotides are TGTGCCAGCAGTTCTGGGACAGGGAATAAAGATCAGCCCCAGCATTTT.

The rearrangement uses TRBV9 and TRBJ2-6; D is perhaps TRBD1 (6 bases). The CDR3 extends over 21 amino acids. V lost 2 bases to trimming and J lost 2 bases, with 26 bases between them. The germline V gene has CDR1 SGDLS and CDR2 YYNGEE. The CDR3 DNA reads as TGTGCCAGCAGCGTTAGCTTAGTTCGAACAGGGTTGCTGCCTGGGGCCAACGTCCTGACTTTC. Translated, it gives CASSVSLVRTGLLPGANVLTF.

The CDR3 here is CASSLTGGGGDTQYF. For the CDR3, the DNA is TGTGCCAGCAGCTTAACGGGAGGCGGGGGTGATACGCAGTATTTT. The gene calls are TRBV7-3 and TRBJ2-3, with TRBD2 matching 7 bases. This CDR3 contains 15 residues. V was clipped by 0 bases and J by 6 bases; unmatched bases: 6. In germline, CDR1 is SGHTA, CDR2 FQGTGA.

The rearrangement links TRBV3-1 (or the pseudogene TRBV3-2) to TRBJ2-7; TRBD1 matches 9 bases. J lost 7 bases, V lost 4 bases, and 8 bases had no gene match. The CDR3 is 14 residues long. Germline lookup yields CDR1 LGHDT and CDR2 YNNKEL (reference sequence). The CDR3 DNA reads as TGTGCCAGCAGCCTTGGACAGGGGCTGGGTGAGCAGTACTTC. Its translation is CASSLGQGLGEQYF.

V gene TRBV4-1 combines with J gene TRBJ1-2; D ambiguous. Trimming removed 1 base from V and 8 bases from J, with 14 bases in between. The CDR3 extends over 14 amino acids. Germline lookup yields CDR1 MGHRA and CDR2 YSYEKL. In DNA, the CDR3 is TGCGCCAGCAGCCAAGTCCGGGGAGCTGGGGGCTACACCTTC. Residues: CASSQVRGAGGYTF.

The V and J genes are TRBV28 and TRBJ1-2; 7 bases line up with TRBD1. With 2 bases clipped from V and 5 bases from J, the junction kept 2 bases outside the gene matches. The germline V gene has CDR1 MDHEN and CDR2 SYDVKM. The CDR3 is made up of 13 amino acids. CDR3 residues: CASSLKTGYGYTF. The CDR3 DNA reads TGTGCCAGCAGTTTAAAGACAGGGTATGGCTACACCTTC.

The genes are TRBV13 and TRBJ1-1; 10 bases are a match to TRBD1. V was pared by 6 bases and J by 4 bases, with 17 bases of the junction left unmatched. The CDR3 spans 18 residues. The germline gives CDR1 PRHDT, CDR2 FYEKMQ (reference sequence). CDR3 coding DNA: TGTGCCAGCAGGTCCCTCGGGACAGGGGAATTTGATAGCACTGAAGCTTTCTTT. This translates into CASRSLGTGEFDSTEAFF.

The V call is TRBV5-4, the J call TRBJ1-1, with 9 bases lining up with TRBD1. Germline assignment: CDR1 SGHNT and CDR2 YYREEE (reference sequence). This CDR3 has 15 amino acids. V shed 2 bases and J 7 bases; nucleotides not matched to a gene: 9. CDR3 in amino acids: CASSFYRGRVVEAFF. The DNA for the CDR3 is TGTGCCAGCAGCTTCTACAGGGGGCGGGTGGTTGAAGCTTTCTTT.